These 30 T cell receptor beta chains share one sample of origin, sequenced in a study of PD-L1 blockade in urothelial cancer. Produced via immunoSEQ multiplex PCR; TCRdb's table is partial and in-frame only. The sample holds tens of thousands of clones; 90% are singletons and the top ten take under 2%. Time point meaning: pretreatment peripheral blood. Sample: PBMCs, taken around atezolizumab (anti-PD-L1) treatment. All receptors come from a man between 60 and 70 years old with urothelial cancer.

The chain is built from TRBV9 and TRBJ2-7; TRBD1 might be the D (5 bases). Per the germline V gene, CDR1 is SGDLS and CDR2 is YYNGEE. Trimming pared 0 bases from V and 2 bases from J, leaving 12 bases between. This CDR3 region has 15 residues. CDR3 coding DNA: TGTGCCAGCAGCGTAGATTCAGGGCGACCCTACGAGCAGTACTTC. This translates into CASSVDSGRPYEQYF.

V gene TRBV6-5 combines with J gene TRBJ2-1; D is ambiguous. There are 14 residues in the CDR3. CDR1 MNHEY and CDR2 SVGAGI come from the germline V gene. The ends were cut back, 10 bases at V and 3 bases at J, with 16 bases in the middle. CDR3 in amino acids: CANSLLALYNEQFF. The CDR3 DNA sequence: TGTGCCAACAGCCTCCTGGCCCTCTACAATGAGCAGTTCTTC.

The chain is built from TRBV5-1 and TRBJ2-5, with 11 positions matching TRBD2. The CDR3 totals 18 residues. V lost 3 bases and J lost 1; bases outside the gene matches: 11. The germline CDR1 and CDR2 sequences are SGHRS and YFSETQ. Here the CDR3 reads CASSWTGSSGRSQETQYF. CDR3 DNA sequence: TGCGCCAGCAGCTGGACCGGATCTAGCGGGAGGAGCCAAGAGACCCAGTACTTC.

The chain is built from TRBV6-1 and TRBJ1-5, with 8 bases lining up with TRBD1. This CDR3 region has 14 residues. CDR1 is MNHNS and CDR2 is SASEGT in the germline V gene. Trimming removed 4 bases from V and 4 bases from J; junction bases left unmatched: 3. This CDR3 is CASSGQGPNQPQHF. The CDR3 DNA is TGTGCCAGCAGTGGACAGGGGCCGAATCAGCCCCAGCATTTT.

This rearrangement joins TRBV7-2 to TRBJ1-4; 7 nucleotides line up with TRBD1. V lost 5 bases, J lost 5 bases, and 8 bases stayed unmatched. The germline CDR1 and CDR2 sequences are SGHTA and FQGNSA. CDR3 size: 15 residues. The CDR3 sequence: CASSPRTGANEKLFF. CDR3 sequence (DNA): TGTGCCAGCAGCCCCAGGACAGGAGCGAATGAAAAACTGTTTTTT. Full variable domain (missing parts from reference TRBV7-2 and TRBJ1-4): GAGVSQSPSNKVTEKGKDVELRCDPISGHTALYWYRQSLGQGLEFLIYFQGNSAPDKSGLPSDRFSAERTGGSVSTLTIQRTQQEDSAVYLCASSPRTGANEKLFFGSGTQLSVL.

The V call is TRBV6-6, the J call TRBJ2-3; 8 nucleotides align to TRBD2. The trim removed 6 bases at V and 4 bases at J, leaving 9 bases unmatched. The CDR3 runs 15 residues. Germline V CDR1 and CDR2: MNHNY, SVGAGI (reference sequence). CDR3 sequence: CASRDGGASPDTQYF. CDR3 nucleotide sequence: TGTGCCAGCAGGGACGGGGGGGCCTCGCCAGATACGCAGTATTTT.

This clone was seen only a few times. CDR3 residues: CASSTRQGGYNEQFF. CDR3 DNA: TGCGCCAGCAGCACGAGACAGGGAGGCTACAATGAGCAGTTCTTC. This rearrangement joins TRBV5-1 to TRBJ2-1; a weak D match, TRBD1 (7 bases). The V and J ends lost 4 bases and 3 bases respectively, with 14 bases between them. Germline V CDR1 and CDR2: SGHRS, YFSETQ. The CDR3 length is 15 residues. Combining the CDR3 with reference TRBV5-1 and TRBJ2-1 gives the whole variable domain KAGVTQTPRYLIKTRGQQVTLSCSPISGHRSVSWYQQTPGQGLQFLFEYFSETQRNKGNFPGRFSGRQFSNSRSEMNVSTLELGDSALYLCASSTRQGGYNEQFFGPGTRLTVL.

CDR3 region: CASSPRGSQETQYF. The CDR3 nucleotides read TGTGCCAGCTCACCACGAGGTTCCCAAGAGACCCAGTACTTC. The V gene is TRBV18, the J gene TRBJ2-5; D unresolved. The CDR3 is 14 amino acids. The V and J ends lost 1 base and 1 base respectively, with 7 bases between them. Germline lookup yields CDR1 KGHSH and CDR2 LQKENI.

This clone was recorded once. V and J are TRBV2 and TRBJ2-5; perhaps TRBD2 as D (5 bases). With 7 bases removed from V and 2 bases from J, the gap between germline ends came to 8 bases. This CDR3 is 12 amino acids long. The germline V gene encodes CDR1 SNHLY and CDR2 FYNNEI. The CDR3 protein is CASNSGQETQYF. The CDR3 DNA follows: TGTGCCAGCAACAGCGGACAAGAGACCCAGTACTTC. Full variable domain (missing parts from reference TRBV2 and TRBJ2-5): EPEVTQTPSHQVTQMGQEVILRCVPISNHLYFYWYRQILGQKVEFLVSFYNNEISEKSEIFDDQFSVERPDGSNFTLKIRSTKLEDSAMYFCASNSGQETQYFGPGTRLLVL.

This rearrangement joins TRBV9 to TRBJ2-1, with D tentatively TRBD2 (6 bases). Per germline, CDR1 SGDLS and CDR2 YYNGEE. V lost 4 bases and J 2 bases, leaving 16 bases between the germline ends. The CDR3 extends over 16 amino acids. The CDR3 here is CASSSRRDLTYNEQFF. CDR3 bases: TGTGCCAGCAGCTCTCGGCGGGATCTGACCTACAATGAGCAGTTCTTC.

This sequence joins TRBV28 and TRBJ2-5; 8 nucleotides align to TRBD1. CDR1 MDHEN and CDR2 SYDVKM come from the germline V gene. CDR3 length: 14 amino acids. The V and J ends lost 5 bases and 5 bases, in that order; junction bases with no gene match: 7. In nucleotides, the CDR3 is TGTGCCAGCAGTCGCCGGACAGGGCGGGAGACCCAGTACTTC. This encodes CASSRRTGRETQYF.

This clone appeared a few times. The chain uses TRBV9 and TRBJ2-7; D unresolved. CDR3 length: 14 amino acids. CDR1 is SGDLS and CDR2 is YYNGEE in the germline V gene. The V and J ends lost 4 bases and 3 bases respectively, with 14 bases between them. CDR3 protein: CASSPRYRVYEQYF. CDR3 coding DNA: TGTGCCAGCAGCCCACGCTACCGGGTCTACGAGCAGTACTTC.

The CDR3 nucleotides are TGCAGCGTTGAGGGGCAGGATGGACAAGAGACCCAGTACTTC. Residues: CSVEGQDGQETQYF. The chain has TRBV29-1 and TRBJ2-5; D is possibly TRBD1 (5 bases). The CDR3 has 14 amino acids. Germline V gene lookup returns CDR1 SQVTM and CDR2 ANQGSEA. Trimming took off 3 bases at V and 2 bases at J, with 13 bases between the two ends.

The chain carries TRBV11-2 and TRBJ2-7; D is perhaps TRBD2 (6 bases). Germline loops: CDR1 SGHAT, CDR2 FQNNGV. CDR3 length equals 14 residues. The V end lost 3 bases, the J end lost 1 base, and 10 bases lay between the germline ends. The CDR3: CASSLERASYEQYF. In nucleotides, the CDR3 is TGTGCCAGCAGCTTGGAGCGGGCTTCCTACGAGCAGTACTTC. Full variable domain (outside the CDR3, taken from reference TRBV11-2 and TRBJ2-7): EAGVAQSPRYKIIEKRQSVAFWCNPISGHATLYWYQQILGQGPKLLIQFQNNGVVDDSQLPKDRFSAERLKGVDSTLKIQPAKLEDSAVYLCASSLERASYEQYFGPGTRLTVT.

The V call is TRBV27, the J call TRBJ2-4; no definite D call. The CDR3 spans 18 residues. The germline V gene has CDR1 MNHEY and CDR2 SMNVEV (reference sequence). The germline V and J ends were trimmed by 2 bases and 2 bases, with 19 bases remaining between them. DNA for the CDR3: TGTGCCAGCAGTTTACGGCCCCGACGTTTGGGCCCCAAAAACATTCAGTACTTC. It yields the protein CASSLRPRRLGPKNIQYF.

The chain couples TRBV4-3 to TRBJ2-5, with D perhaps matching TRBD1 (6 bases). The V end was cut by 4 bases, the J end by 5 bases, with 14 bases between. The CDR3 totals 14 residues. CDR1 is LGHNA, CDR2 YSLEER, per germline. The CDR3 nucleotides read TGCGCCAGCAGCCGCAATGGGGGCAGGGAGACCCAGTACTTC. It translates to CASSRNGGRETQYF.

The V call is TRBV5-5, the J call TRBJ2-2, with 10 bases aligning to TRBD2. Germline V CDR1 and CDR2: SGHKS, YYEKEE (reference sequence). The CDR3 consists of 15 residues. V lost 2 bases to trimming and J lost 6 bases; unmatched junction nucleotides: 4. CDR3 sequence reads: CASSFPGLASGELFF. The CDR3 nucleotides are TGTGCCAGCAGCTTCCCGGGACTAGCGTCCGGGGAGCTGTTTTTT.

The CDR3 coding sequence is TGTGCCAGCAGCCTAGGCGGGGGAGATGAGACCCAGTACTTC. This gives the protein CASSLGGGDETQYF. This chain links TRBV5-4 with TRBJ2-5; 7 bases match TRBD2. Germline V lookup: CDR1 SGHNT, CDR2 YYREEE (reference sequence). The CDR3 sequence is 14 residues long. The junction had 8 bases not matched to a gene; V was cut back by 4 bases and J by 5 bases.

V is TRBV19 and J is TRBJ2-3; D gene unclear. Deletions cut 5 bases from V and 0 bases from J, with 12 bases between. Germline CDR1 LNHDA, CDR2 SQIVND (reference sequence). This CDR3 has 15 amino acids. The CDR3 DNA reads TGTGCCAGTAGTGCAGAGGTTTTTAGCACAGATACGCAGTATTTT. Its translation: CASSAEVFSTDTQYF.

This clone was observed once. The chain carries TRBV7-2 and TRBJ2-2; tentative D call: TRBD1 (5 bases). CDR3 length: 16 amino acids. V dropped 1 base and J dropped 10 bases, with 19 bases sitting between them. Germline V gene lookup returns CDR1 SGHTA and CDR2 FQGNSA. The CDR3 reads CASSLGTARGGEELFF. The CDR3 DNA reads as TGTGCCAGCAGCTTAGGTACAGCTAGGGGTGGCGAGGAGCTGTTTTTT.

The rearrangement joins TRBV7-2 to TRBJ2-5; D might be TRBD2 (6 bases). CDR3 length equals 14 residues. Germline V gene data show CDR1 as SGHTA and CDR2 as FQGNSA. V dropped 5 bases and J dropped 2 bases, with 12 bases sitting between them. The CDR3 region is CASSQSGEQETQYF. In DNA, the CDR3 is TGTGCCAGCAGCCAATCGGGGGAACAAGAGACCCAGTACTTC. The full variable domain, its missing parts supplied by reference TRBV7-2 and TRBJ2-5, is GAGVSQSPSNKVTEKGKDVELRCDPISGHTALYWYRQSLGQGLEFLIYFQGNSAPDKSGLPSDRFSAERTGGSVSTLTIQRTQQEDSAVYLCASSQSGEQETQYFGPGTRLLVL.

This clone was seen only once. This chain connects TRBV7-9 to TRBJ2-5; 12 positions agree with TRBD1. CDR3 length: 16 residues. With V trimmed by 9 bases and J by 3 bases, 11 bases remained unmatched. Germline values: CDR1 SEHNR, CDR2 FQNEAQ (reference sequence). Here the CDR3 reads CASPGTGGAFEETQYF. CDR3 nucleotide sequence: TGTGCCAGTCCAGGGACAGGGGGCGCTTTCGAAGAGACCCAGTACTTC. Variable domain in full (rest from reference TRBV7-9 and TRBJ2-5): DTGVSQNPRHKITKRGQNVTFRCDPISEHNRLYWYRQTLGQGPEFLTYFQNEAQLEKSRLLSDRFSAERPKGSFSTLEIQRTEQGDSAMYLCASPGTGGAFEETQYFGPGTRLLVL.

The chain uses TRBV7-9 and TRBJ2-5; maybe TRBD2 (6 bases). The CDR3 loop spans 16 amino acids. The germline gives CDR1 SEHNR, CDR2 FQNEAQ (reference sequence). V dropped 3 bases and J dropped 0 bases, with 14 bases sitting between them. For the CDR3, the DNA is TGTGCCAGCAGCTTGGTACGGGAGCTCTACCAAGAGACCCAGTACTTC. It encodes CASSLVRELYQETQYF. The variable domain in full, with the rest retrieved from reference TRBV7-9 and TRBJ2-5, is DTGVSQNPRHKITKRGQNVTFRCDPISEHNRLYWYRQTLGQGPEFLTYFQNEAQLEKSRLLSDRFSAERPKGSFSTLEIQRTEQGDSAMYLCASSLVRELYQETQYFGPGTRLLVL.

The rearrangement joins TRBV5-4 to TRBJ2-7, with 12 positions matching TRBD1. This CDR3 is 16 amino acids long. V shed 4 bases, J shed 5 bases, and the junction held 10 bases outside the gene matches. Germline V gene lookup returns CDR1 SGHNT and CDR2 YYREEE (reference sequence). This chain's CDR3 is CASSGRRDRGPDEQYF. The CDR3 nucleotides are TGTGCCAGCAGCGGGCGCCGGGACAGGGGGCCCGACGAGCAGTACTTC.

The chain employs TRBV19 and TRBJ2-7; 11 bases agree with TRBD2. The CDR3 length is 14 residues. V dropped 5 bases and J dropped 1; count of bases not matched to a gene: 1. The germline V gene encodes CDR1 LNHDA and CDR2 SQIVND (reference sequence). CDR3 amino acids: CASSLAGGSYEQYF. Here the CDR3 DNA reads TGTGCCAGTAGTCTAGCGGGAGGATCCTACGAGCAGTACTTC.

The V gene is TRBV30, the J gene TRBJ2-5, with 10 positions matching TRBD2. The CDR3 is 16 amino acids. Germline V gene data show CDR1 as GTSNPN and CDR2 as SVGIG (reference sequence). The ends lost 4 bases at V and 1 base at J; junction bases unmatched: 9. CDR3 in amino acids: CAWTRGSGGTQETQYF. CDR3 coding DNA: TGTGCCTGGACCCGGGGTAGCGGGGGGACCCAAGAGACCCAGTACTTC.

This clone has more than one count but fewer than ten. This chain links TRBV5-5 with TRBJ1-6; no clear D gene. Germline V lookup: CDR1 SGHKS, CDR2 YYEKEE (reference sequence). Trimming shortened V by 4 bases and J by 14 bases, and 13 bases separated the two germline ends. The CDR3 sequence is 12 residues long. CDR3 region: CASSRPSEALHF. The CDR3 DNA sequence: TGTGCCAGCAGCCGGCCCTCCGAGGCCCTCCACTTT.

This clone was counted a single time. The rearrangement links TRBV7-9 to TRBJ1-1; D is unclear. Germline V gene data show CDR1 as SEHNR and CDR2 as FQNEAQ (reference sequence). This CDR3 spans 14 amino acids. V was shortened by 0 bases and J by 6 bases, with 11 bases between the two germline ends. The CDR3 reads CASSLARRVAEAFF. CDR3 in DNA: TGTGCCAGCAGCTTAGCGAGGAGGGTCGCTGAAGCTTTCTTT.

The chain has TRBV2 and TRBJ2-1; a possible D gene is TRBD2 (7 bases). The ends were cut back, 0 bases at V and 11 bases at J, with 17 bases in the middle. The germline V gene encodes CDR1 SNHLY and CDR2 FYNNEI. This CDR3 comprises 15 residues. The CDR3 nucleotides are TGTGCCAGCAGTGAAGCGGGGGGGCCTTTACTCAAGCAGTTCTTC. Translating it yields CASSEAGGPLLKQFF.

This rearrangement joins TRBV2 to TRBJ2-3, with D tentatively TRBD2 (5 bases). V was clipped by 5 bases and J by 0 bases, with 9 bases between them. The CDR3 contains 14 residues. Germline CDR1 and CDR2: SNHLY and FYNNEI. CDR3 in DNA: TGTGCCAGCAGTAGGACTTCCAGCACAGATACGCAGTATTTT. It is translated as CASSRTSSTDTQYF.